What follows is one T cell receptor beta chain and its context. Its specificity is not known. The record originates from a study of cytomegalovirus exposure and HLA in healthy donors. General study results and limits: A later analysis appeared to link common viral pathogens to several of the most significant clusters.

Germline CDR1 reads MDHEN; CDR2 reads SYDVKM. The V end was cut by 10 bases, the J end by 6 bases, with 25 bases between. This CDR3 has 15 amino acids. Use of 60 Vbeta and 13 Jbeta primers characterized the PCR. The table came from immunoSEQ multiplex PCR; TCRdb's copy has only in-frame clones and leaves some out. The table records roughly 100,000 clones, more than 75% of them present only once. The material sequenced was PBMCs. This TCR was recovered from a woman in her forties in good health and CMV-seronegative. The chain combines TRBV28 with TRBJ2-7; D not certain. This CDR3 reads CATFPPPPSSCEQYF. Here the CDR3 DNA reads TGTGCCACTTTTCCGCCTCCACCATCTAGTTGCGAGCAGTACTTC.